This T cell receptor beta chain was documented in a study of CXCR3-negative and CXCR3-positive naive CD8 T cells. General study points: Within a donor, both naive subsets shared TRBV-TRBJ usage, unlike memory cells.

Comment on this clonotype: Its matching antigen is unknown.

With UMI labels, 5' RACE was used to prepare the TRB cDNA libraries. TCRdb reprocessed the 5' RACE reads and reports one entry per CDR3 protein, with no DNA. This sample's table reports 35,000 to 50,000 distinct CDR3 sequences. Sample: memory CD8+ T cells from blood. The sequence was collected from a human donor in good health. Some clones in this sample may be carry-over from other donors' samples.

This CDR3 reads CASSAQGVNDEQFF. The rearrangement links TRBV6-4 to TRBJ2-1; TCRdb gives TRBD1 as the D gene, but with no DNA this cannot be confirmed. CDR3 length equals 14 residues. In germline, CDR1 is MRHNA, CDR2 SNTAGT.